Below, 32 T cell receptor beta chains from the same sample are listed, as sequenced in a study of CD8 T cells in Susac syndrome (dated by TCRdb to the late 2010s). The receptor library was made with the immunoSEQ multiplex PCR assay. RNA was extracted with the RNeasy kit and about 0.5 to 1 ug was reverse transcribed using random hexamers. TCRdb redid the processing of the public reads, applying fastp at Q25 and MiXCR, and retained in-frame beta chains. Rows with one shared CDR3 protein collapse into an entry with the most common genes and DNA. Recorded for this sample are fewer than 250,000 distinct CDR3 sequences; under 95% of them occurred a single time. The top ten hold 0.1% of the sample. Source material: CD4+ T cells from PBMCs. Every receptor here comes from a human donor in good health.

The chain has TRBV28 and TRBJ2-1; D may be TRBD2 (5 bases). The CDR3 totals 15 residues. The germline V gene has CDR1 MDHEN and CDR2 SYDVKM. With 3 bases removed from V and 7 bases from J, the gap between germline ends came to 16 bases. CDR3 coding DNA: TGTGCCAGCAGTTTTTCGAGGGCTGGGCGAAATGAGCAGTTCTTC. As protein: CASSFSRAGRNEQFF.

The chain uses TRBV27 and TRBJ2-2; 7 bases map to TRBD2. V lost 2 bases and J lost 1; bases outside the gene matches: 4. From germline, CDR1 is MNHEY and CDR2 SMNVEV (reference sequence). The CDR3 loop spans 16 amino acids. As DNA, the CDR3 is TGTGCCAGCAGTTTAAGGGTAGCGGGGAACACCGGGGAGCTGTTTTTT. It yields the protein CASSLRVAGNTGELFF.

V and J are TRBV19 and TRBJ1-5; D is unclear. Trimming took off 7 bases at V and 5 bases at J, with 9 bases between the two ends. Germline loops: CDR1 LNHDA, CDR2 SQIVND (reference sequence). This CDR3 contains 12 residues. The CDR3 here is CASKGGDQPQHF. The CDR3 DNA reads TGTGCCAGTAAGGGTGGGGATCAGCCCCAGCATTTT. The full variable domain, with the rest looked up from reference TRBV19 and TRBJ1-5, is DGGITQSPKYLFRKEGQNVTLSCEQNLNHDAMYWYRQDPGQGLRLIYYSQIVNDFQKGDIAEGYSVSREKKESFPLTVTSAQKNPTAFYLCASKGGDQPQHFGDGTRLSIL.

This chain joins TRBV20-1 and TRBJ2-5; the match to TRBD1 covers 7 bases. Per germline, CDR1 DFQATT and CDR2 SNEGSKA (reference sequence). The CDR3 totals 12 residues. After removal of 6 bases from V and 9 bases from J, the junction contained 10 bases not matched to a gene. CDR3 bases: TGCAGTGCGCGACAGGGTCCCGGGGCCCAGTACTTC. This encodes CSARQGPGAQYF.

The chain couples TRBV29-1 to TRBJ2-3; D perhaps matches TRBD1 (5 bases). V was shortened by 1 base and J by 2 bases, with 13 bases between the two germline ends. This CDR3 spans 15 amino acids. Looked up from germline, CDR1 is SQVTM and CDR2 is ANQGSEA. CDR3 DNA sequence: TGCAGCGTTGAAGGTGGCACCAGGGTCACAGATACGCAGTATTTT. Protein: CSVEGGTRVTDTQYF.

V gene TRBV3-1 combines with J gene TRBJ2-7; D unclear. The CDR3 consists of 15 residues. V was clipped by 0 bases and J by 4 bases, with 13 bases between them. Germline CDR1 LGHDT, CDR2 YNNKEL (reference sequence). The CDR3 bases are TGTGCCAGCAGCCAAGATCTGCTTCGGCCGTACGAGCAGTACGTC. Encoded protein: CASSQDLLRPYEQYV.

This clonotype was detected only once. The chain recombines TRBV5-6 with TRBJ2-3; 8 bases fit TRBD2. With V trimmed by 7 bases and J by 7 bases, 11 bases remained unmatched. The CDR3 is 14 residues long. Per germline, CDR1 SGHDT and CDR2 YYEEEE. CDR3 sequence: CASSPGGGLNTQYF. CDR3 nucleotides: TGTGCCAGCTCCCCCGGCGGGGGGCTAAATACGCAGTATTTT.

Concerning this clonotype itself: One end of the junction does not line up with germline, which may come from a read error. The chain is built from TRBV12-3 or TRBV12-4 and TRBJ1-2; no reliable D call. CDR3 length equals 15 residues. The CDR3 DNA reads as TGTGCCAGCAGTTTGAGGCAACTCTTTTACTACGGCTACACCTTC. It encodes CASSLRQLFYYGYTF.

The J gene is TRBJ2-2, the V gene TRBV2, with TRBD2 matching over 7 bases. There are 17 residues in the CDR3. V dropped 5 bases and J dropped 4; count of bases not matched to a gene: 13. The germline CDR1 and CDR2 sequences are SNHLY and FYNNEI. The CDR3 reads CASSKGGWGGFTGELFF. The CDR3, as DNA: TGTGCCAGCAGTAAGGGAGGTTGGGGAGGGTTCACCGGGGAGCTGTTTTTT.

This chain links TRBV6-6 with TRBJ1-4; TRBD1 might be the D (5 bases). V was shortened by 5 bases and J by 11 bases, with 9 bases between the two germline ends. The germline gives CDR1 MNHNY, CDR2 SVGAGI (reference sequence). The CDR3 is made up of 11 amino acids. The CDR3 nucleotides read TGTGCCAGCAGTCCAGGGCCTAAACTGTTTTTT. Amino acid sequence: CASSPGPKLFF.

This chain connects TRBV6-2 or TRBV6-3 to TRBJ2-7, with D perhaps matching TRBD1 (5 bases). Germline V gene sequence: CDR1 MNHEY, CDR2 SVGEGT. There are 14 residues in the CDR3. With 6 bases removed from V and 1 base from J, the gap between germline ends came to 13 bases. In nucleotides, the CDR3 is TGTGCCAGCAGGCCCAGGGCTGGGTCCTACGAGCAGTACGTC. This translates into CASRPRAGSYEQYV.

The chain joins TRBV11-2 to TRBJ2-5; 7 bases align to TRBD2. CDR3 length: 15 residues. Per germline, CDR1 SGHAT and CDR2 FQNNGV. V gave up 7 bases and J gave up 10 bases; unmatched junction bases: 18. The CDR3 region has the DNA TGTGCCAGCAACCGAGACCTAGGGACTCGGGAGGACCAGTACTTC. Translated: CASNRDLGTREDQYF. Drawing the rest from reference TRBV11-2 and TRBJ2-5, the complete variable domain is EAGVAQSPRYKIIEKRQSVAFWCNPISGHATLYWYQQILGQGPKLLIQFQNNGVVDDSQLPKDRFSAERLKGVDSTLKIQPAKLEDSAVYLCASNRDLGTREDQYFGPGTRLLVL.

The gene calls are TRBV29-1 and TRBJ2-4; TRBD2 aligns across 7 bases. The CDR3 spans 13 residues. V was clipped by 5 bases and J by 6 bases; unmatched bases: 7. Germline CDR1 SQVTM, CDR2 ANQGSEA. The CDR3 DNA reads as TGCAGCGTTCGGGGAGCGGGGCTAAACATTCAGTACTTC. Translated: CSVRGAGLNIQYF.

The V and J genes are TRBV30 and TRBJ1-6; 10 nucleotides match TRBD1. The CDR3 length is 13 residues. With V trimmed by 7 bases and J by 9 bases, 6 bases remained unmatched. Germline V gene lookup returns CDR1 GTSNPN and CDR2 SVGIG (reference sequence). The CDR3 spells CAFTGQGISPLHF. For the CDR3, the DNA is TGTGCCTTCACGGGACAGGGGATTTCACCCCTCCACTTT.

V and J are TRBV20-1 and TRBJ1-5; 9 nucleotides agree with TRBD1. CDR3 length equals 13 residues. CDR1 and CDR2 from the germline V gene are DFQATT and SNEGSKA (reference sequence). V lost 7 bases to trimming and J lost 6 bases; unmatched junction nucleotides: 7. CDR3 coding DNA: TGCAGTGTGGGGGACAGGGAGGGTCAGCCCCAGCATTTT. Its protein product is CSVGDREGQPQHF.

This clonotype was recorded once. The J gene is TRBJ1-5, the V gene TRBV15; D is perhaps TRBD1 (5 bases). The V and J ends lost 0 bases and 1 base respectively, with 7 bases between them. In germline, CDR1 is LNHNV, CDR2 YYDKDF (reference sequence). This CDR3 has 15 residues. The CDR3: CATSRDGDSNQPQHF. The CDR3 DNA reads as TGTGCCACCAGCAGAGATGGGGACAGCAATCAGCCCCAGCATTTT.

V and J are TRBV19 and TRBJ2-3, with a weak D call TRBD1 (6 bases). This CDR3 spans 13 amino acids. The ends were cut back, 11 bases at V and 2 bases at J, with 14 bases in the middle. Germline V gives CDR1 LNHDA, CDR2 SQIVND (reference sequence). The CDR3 is CAGSQGNTDTQYF. CDR3 sequence (DNA): TGTGCCGGATCACAGGGTAACACAGATACGCAGTATTTT.

V and J are TRBV4-2 and TRBJ1-6; the D is unclear. Germline V gene sequence: CDR1 LGHNA, CDR2 YNFKEQ. V was cut by 0 bases and J by 3 bases, with 12 bases left in between. This CDR3 comprises 17 residues. In DNA form, the CDR3 reads TGTGCCAGCAGCCAAGACGAGGGAAGGGTCTATAATTCACCCCTCCACTTT. Amino acid sequence: CASSQDEGRVYNSPLHF.

The CDR3 nucleotides are TGCAGCGTTGAAACAGGGGGAGCGACTGAAGCTTTCTTT. Amino acid sequence: CSVETGGATEAFF. The chain links TRBV29-1 to TRBJ1-1, with 8 nucleotides matching TRBD1. Germline CDR1 is SQVTM and CDR2 is ANQGSEA. Losses at the gene ends were 2 bases for V and 5 bases for J; bases not matched to a gene: 4. CDR3 length: 13 amino acids.

This rearrangement joins TRBV20-1 to TRBJ1-6, with D possibly matching TRBD1 (6 bases). CDR1 and CDR2 (germline): DFQATT, SNEGSKA (reference sequence). Trimming stripped 4 bases from V and 3 bases from J, with 13 bases between. This CDR3 comprises 15 residues. Here the CDR3 reads CSAIPATGYNSPLHF. The CDR3 nucleotides read TGCAGTGCTATTCCGGCGACAGGCTATAATTCACCCCTCCACTTT.

The chain uses TRBV28 and TRBJ2-1; no reliable D call. The germline CDR1 and CDR2 sequences are MDHEN and SYDVKM. The CDR3 spans 14 residues. With 5 bases removed from V and 5 bases from J, the gap between germline ends came to 13 bases. The CDR3: CASSVYTGDNEQFF. The CDR3 nucleotides are TGTGCCAGCAGTGTTTATACTGGGGACAATGAGCAGTTCTTC.

The V and J genes are TRBV19 and TRBJ2-1; the match to TRBD2 covers 13 bases. With V trimmed by 3 bases and J by 10 bases, 6 bases remained unmatched. Germline V gene data show CDR1 as LNHDA and CDR2 as SQIVND (reference sequence). The CDR3 has 15 residues. CDR3 DNA: TGTGCCAGTAGTATCGAACTAGCGGGGGGGCGAGAGCAGTTCTTC. It specifies CASSIELAGGREQFF.

The chain combines TRBV9 with TRBJ2-3, with TRBD2 as a possible D gene (6 bases). V shed 4 bases and J shed 3 bases, with 18 bases lying between them. CDR1 is SGDLS, CDR2 YYNGEE, per germline. This CDR3 is built from 16 residues. CDR3 region: CASSPPGGLGTDTQYF. CDR3 DNA: TGTGCCAGCAGCCCCCCTGGGGGGTTGGGGACAGATACGCAGTATTTT. Filled out from reference TRBV9 and TRBJ2-3, the complete variable domain reads DSGVTQTPKHLITATGQRVTLRCSPRSGDLSVYWYQQSLDQGLQFLIQYYNGEERAKGNILERFSAQQFPDLHSELNLSSLELGDSALYFCASSPPGGLGTDTQYFGPGTRLTVL.

CDR3 sequence: CASSRLVAHTGELFF. CDR3 DNA: TGCGCCAGCAGCCGACTAGTTGCGCACACCGGGGAGCTGTTTTTT. The chain couples TRBV4-1 to TRBJ2-2, with a possible D match to TRBD2 (6 bases). Trimming shortened V by 4 bases and J by 3 bases, and 12 bases separated the two germline ends. The V gene's germline CDR1 is MGHRA and CDR2 YSYEKL. The CDR3 extends over 15 amino acids.

This clonotype came up a few times. The genes are TRBV29-1 and TRBJ2-7, with a possible D match to TRBD2 (6 bases). The germline V and J ends were trimmed by 7 bases and 7 bases, with 20 bases remaining between them. The germline V gene encodes CDR1 SQVTM and CDR2 ANQGSEA. This CDR3 is 13 amino acids long. The CDR3 reads CSATGGARDEQYF. The CDR3 DNA follows: TGCAGCGCAACGGGCGGGGCTAGGGATGAGCAGTACTTC.

The chain carries TRBV9 and TRBJ2-3; 14 bases align to TRBD2. With 0 bases clipped from V and 5 bases from J, the junction kept 11 bases outside the gene matches. This CDR3 has 19 amino acids. Germline V gene sequence: CDR1 SGDLS, CDR2 YYNGEE. CDR3 nucleotides: TGTGCCAGCAGCGTAGATGAGACTAGCGGGGGGGCAAGGAGAGATACGCAGTATTTT. Amino acid sequence: CASSVDETSGGARRDTQYF. The whole variable domain, filled in from reference TRBV9 and TRBJ2-3, reads DSGVTQTPKHLITATGQRVTLRCSPRSGDLSVYWYQQSLDQGLQFLIQYYNGEERAKGNILERFSAQQFPDLHSELNLSSLELGDSALYFCASSVDETSGGARRDTQYFGPGTRLTVL.

The chain combines TRBV6-2 or TRBV6-3 with TRBJ2-2; D is tentatively TRBD1 or TRBD2 (5 bases each). The CDR3 is 16 residues long. CDR1 and CDR2 (germline): MNHEY, SVGEGT. V dropped 10 bases and J dropped 0 bases, with 18 bases sitting between them. CDR3 sequence (DNA): TGTGCCACCTCTCGCCGGGGCACCTCGAACACCGGGGAGCTGTTTTTT. This translates into CATSRRGTSNTGELFF.

The gene calls are TRBV12-3 or TRBV12-4 and TRBJ2-5; TRBD1 agrees at 12 bases. The CDR3 is 14 amino acids. The V segment lost 5 bases and the J segment 4 bases; nucleotides outside the gene matches: 2. This chain's CDR3 is CASSGTGGAETQYF. The DNA of the CDR3 is TGTGCCAGCAGTGGGACAGGGGGCGCAGAGACCCAGTACTTC.

The V gene is TRBV20-1, the J gene TRBJ1-5; a weak D match, TRBD1 (5 bases). The CDR3 has 16 amino acids. With 2 bases removed from V and 4 bases from J, the gap between germline ends came to 18 bases. Looked up from germline, CDR1 is DFQATT and CDR2 is SNEGSKA (reference sequence). As DNA, the CDR3 is TGCAGTGCTAGACTTCTTGCAACAGGCGATAATCAGCCCCAGCATTTT. Translating it yields CSARLLATGDNQPQHF.

The CDR3 sequence is CSAGGQGAGQPQHF. In DNA form, the CDR3 reads TGCAGTGCTGGAGGACAGGGGGCAGGTCAGCCCCAGCATTTT. The chain combines TRBV20-1 with TRBJ1-5; 11 nucleotides agree with TRBD1. Losses at the gene ends were 5 bases for V and 6 bases for J; bases not matched to a gene: 6. The CDR3 spans 14 residues. Germline CDR1 and CDR2: DFQATT and SNEGSKA (reference sequence).

This chain joins TRBV2 and TRBJ2-7, with 7 positions matching TRBD2. Per the germline V gene, CDR1 is SNHLY and CDR2 is FYNNEI. The junction had 2 bases not matched to a gene; V was cut back by 0 bases and J by 0 bases. The CDR3 is 15 residues long. CDR3 nucleotides: TGTGCCAGCAGTGAAGCGGGAGGGAGCTCCTACGAGCAGTACGTC. This sequence encodes CASSEAGGSSYEQYV.

As for this clonotype: Compared with germline, one end of the junction differs, possibly owing to a read error. This chain connects TRBV5-1 to TRBJ2-5; D assignment may be TRBD1 or TRBD2 (5 bases each). The CDR3 covers 11 residues. The germline V gene encodes CDR1 SGHRS and CDR2 YFSETQ. CDR3 amino acids: CASSMRDQWDF. CDR3 coding DNA: TGCGCCAGCAGCATGAGGGACCAGTGGGACTTC.